A single sample gave rise to the 15 T cell receptor beta chains below, sequenced in a study of T cells in tumors after PD-1 blockade (dated by TCRdb to between 2018 and 2021). Library preparation was by the immunoSEQ multiplex PCR assay. TCRdb carries this immuneACCESS record with in-frame sequences only. Its versions omit some clonotypes, under half of them owing to an unresolved V gene in the studies checked, with the rest unexplained. This sample holds about 20,000 clones; over 75% were observed only once. In total, the top ten clones hold about a quarter of the sample. The specimen comprised PBMCs, sampled after anti-PD-1 therapy. These receptors originate from a human donor with advanced basal cell or squamous cell carcinoma (not recorded which).

This chain links TRBV5-4 with TRBJ1-1, with 8 bases fitting TRBD1. V was pared by 4 bases and J by 3 bases, with 8 bases of the junction left unmatched. The CDR3 spans 15 residues. Germline V lookup: CDR1 SGHNT, CDR2 YYREEE (reference sequence). CDR3 amino acids: CASSPWTGKDTEAFF. For the CDR3, the DNA is TGTGCCAGCAGCCCATGGACAGGGAAGGACACTGAAGCTTTCTTT.

The chain combines TRBV5-5 with TRBJ2-7, with TRBD1 identical over 9 bases. The CDR3 loop spans 15 amino acids. Germline assignment: CDR1 SGHKS and CDR2 YYEKEE (reference sequence). With 4 bases clipped from V and 6 bases from J, the junction kept 11 bases outside the gene matches. The CDR3 loop reads CASSDVGTGFTEQYF. The CDR3 DNA sequence: TGTGCCAGCAGCGACGTGGGGACAGGGTTTACCGAGCAGTACTTC.

This clone is classed as medium-sized. V gene TRBV7-8 combines with J gene TRBJ2-7; TRBD1 is a possible D gene (5 bases). From germline, CDR1 is SGHVS and CDR2 FQNEAQ. Trimming cost V 5 bases and J 3 bases, with 17 bases left between them. This CDR3 is built from 15 residues. The CDR3: CASSQGAGPSYEQYF. The CDR3 DNA reads as TGTGCCAGCAGCCAAGGGGCCGGACCCAGCTACGAGCAGTACTTC.

This clone has just one count. The chain couples TRBV12-3 or TRBV12-4 to TRBJ2-4; perhaps TRBD2 as D (6 bases). CDR3 length equals 13 residues. V was clipped by 6 bases and J by 9 bases, with 15 bases between them. As DNA, the CDR3 is TGTGCCAGCAGAATGGTCCGGCGGGGCATTCAGTACTTC. Its protein is CASRMVRRGIQYF.

The chain carries TRBV12-3 or TRBV12-4 and TRBJ1-6; D possibly corresponds to TRBD1 (6 bases). The CDR3 extends over 13 amino acids. The V end was cut by 5 bases, the J end by 7 bases, with 9 bases between. The CDR3 protein is CASSVTGNSPLHF. CDR3 in DNA: TGTGCCAGCAGTGTTACAGGGAATTCACCCCTCCACTTT.

V is TRBV20-1 and J is TRBJ2-1, with 12 nucleotides matching TRBD2. The J segment lost 15 bases and the V segment lost 5 bases, leaving 5 bases of the junction unmatched. This CDR3 has 11 residues. CDR1 and CDR2 from the germline V gene are DFQATT and SNEGSKA (reference sequence). The CDR3 is CSASTSGSGFF. The CDR3 region has the DNA TGCAGTGCTTCGACTAGCGGGAGTGGGTTCTTC.

The J gene is TRBJ2-5, the V gene TRBV5-4; D is ambiguous. The V end lost 2 bases, the J end lost 1 base, and 0 bases lay between the germline ends. The CDR3 runs 11 residues. Germline V gene lookup returns CDR1 SGHNT and CDR2 YYREEE (reference sequence). The CDR3 bases are TGTGCCAGCAGCTTCCAAGAGACCCAGTACTTC. Translated: CASSFQETQYF.

This chain joins TRBV7-9 and TRBJ2-1; a weak D match, TRBD2 (6 bases). V shed 11 bases and J shed 4 bases, with 24 bases lying between them. In germline, CDR1 is SEHNR, CDR2 FQNEAQ (reference sequence). The CDR3 length is 16 residues. The CDR3 region is CALPREGGAGYNEQFF. The DNA of the CDR3 is TGTGCCCTGCCGCGCGAGGGTGGGGCGGGGTACAATGAGCAGTTCTTC.

The chain joins TRBV18 to TRBJ2-7; 7 nucleotides match TRBD1. The CDR3 runs to 13 residues. Germline trimming cut 3 bases from V and 5 bases from J; bases unmatched to any gene: 4. Germline values: CDR1 KGHSH, CDR2 LQKENI. DNA of the CDR3: TGTGCCAGCTCACCCGACAGGGAACACGAGCAGTACTTC. Translating gives CASSPDREHEQYF.

The chain has TRBV4-2 and TRBJ2-2; TRBD2 agrees at 11 bases. The CDR3 extends over 16 amino acids. V shed 1 base and J 4 bases; nucleotides not matched to a gene: 2. Germline loops: CDR1 LGHNA, CDR2 YNFKEQ. The CDR3 coding sequence is TGTGCCAGCAGCCAAGGACTAGCGGGAACCACCGGGGAGCTGTTTTTT. Translation: CASSQGLAGTTGELFF.

The chain links TRBV19 to TRBJ2-3; TRBD2 aligns across 8 bases. Germline-derived CDR1 and CDR2 are LNHDA and SQIVND (reference sequence). The length of the CDR3 is 12 residues. Germline trimming cut 4 bases from V and 6 bases from J; bases unmatched to any gene: 0. Here the CDR3 DNA reads TGTGCCAGTAGTACGGGGGGGGATACGCAGTATTTT. Its translation is CASSTGGDTQYF.

This clone was seen only a few times. V usage is TRBV18 and J usage is TRBJ1-5, with D possibly matching TRBD1 (5 bases). V was shortened by 3 bases and J by 5 bases, with 14 bases between the two germline ends. This CDR3 is 15 amino acids long. CDR1 is KGHSH, CDR2 LQKENI, per germline. CDR3 protein: CASSPVAGRHQPQHF. The CDR3 DNA is TGTGCCAGCTCACCGGTTGCGGGACGGCATCAGCCCCAGCATTTT.

A word on this clone: In this CDR3 the conserved last residue, phenylalanine or tryptophan, is missing, so a read error is likely. The DNA is omitted, as the CDR3 cannot be located on it reliably, and the CDR3 follows TCRdb's listing. CDR3 sequence reads: CASSSGTSGRALA. J is TRBJ2-7 and V is TRBV2; the table names TRBD2, a call not compared with the DNA. CDR1 is SNHLY, CDR2 FYNNEI, per germline. The CDR3 is made up of 13 amino acids, end residues included.

The chain combines TRBV6-5 with TRBJ1-5; D possibly corresponds to TRBD1 (5 bases). The CDR3 runs 12 residues. Trimming took 4 bases from V and 6 from J, leaving 7 bases between them. Germline V gene sequence: CDR1 MNHEY, CDR2 SVGAGI. The CDR3, as DNA: TGTGCCAGCAGTTTTAGGGGTCAGCCCCAGCATTTT. It codes for CASSFRGQPQHF.

The J gene is TRBJ2-3, the V gene TRBV2, with D perhaps TRBD2 (5 bases). This CDR3 contains 15 residues. Germline V gene data show CDR1 as SNHLY and CDR2 as FYNNEI. The V end was cut by 2 bases, the J end by 2 bases, with 11 bases between. The CDR3 DNA sequence: TGTGCCAGCAGTGAAATGAGGGAGTACACAGATACGCAGTATTTT. It codes for CASSEMREYTDTQYF.